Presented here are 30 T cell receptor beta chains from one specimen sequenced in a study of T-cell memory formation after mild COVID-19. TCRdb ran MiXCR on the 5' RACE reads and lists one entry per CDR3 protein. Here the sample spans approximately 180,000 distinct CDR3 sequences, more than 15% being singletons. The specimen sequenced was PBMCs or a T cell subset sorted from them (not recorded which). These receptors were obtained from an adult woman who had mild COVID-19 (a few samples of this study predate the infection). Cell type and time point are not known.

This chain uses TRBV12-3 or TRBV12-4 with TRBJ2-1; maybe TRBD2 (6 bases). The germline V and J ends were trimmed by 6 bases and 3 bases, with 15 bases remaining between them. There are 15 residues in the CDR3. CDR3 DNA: TGTGCCAGCAGCCCCTCCGGGACTTACTACAATGAGCAGTTCTTC. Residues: CASSPSGTYYNEQFF.

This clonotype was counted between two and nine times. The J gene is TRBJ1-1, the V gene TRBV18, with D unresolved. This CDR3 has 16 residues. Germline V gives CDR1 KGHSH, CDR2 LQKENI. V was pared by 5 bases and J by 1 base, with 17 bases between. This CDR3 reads CASSTLAAIQNTEAFF. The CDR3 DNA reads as TGTGCCAGCTCAACCTTGGCGGCGATTCAGAACACTGAAGCTTTCTTT.

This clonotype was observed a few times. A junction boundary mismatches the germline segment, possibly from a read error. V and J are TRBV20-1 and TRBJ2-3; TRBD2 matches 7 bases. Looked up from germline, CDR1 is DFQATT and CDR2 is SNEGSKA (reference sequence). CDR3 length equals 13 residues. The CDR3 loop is CSATKTSRDTQYF. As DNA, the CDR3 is TGCAGTGCTACTAAGACTAGCAGAGATACGCAGTATTTT.

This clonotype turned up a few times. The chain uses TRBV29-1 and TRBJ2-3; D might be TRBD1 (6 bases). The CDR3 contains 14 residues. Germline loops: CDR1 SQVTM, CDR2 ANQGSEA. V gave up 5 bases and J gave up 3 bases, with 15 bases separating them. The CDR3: CSVRDRTSTDTQYF. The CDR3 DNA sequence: TGCAGCGTTCGAGACAGGACTTCGACAGATACGCAGTATTTT.

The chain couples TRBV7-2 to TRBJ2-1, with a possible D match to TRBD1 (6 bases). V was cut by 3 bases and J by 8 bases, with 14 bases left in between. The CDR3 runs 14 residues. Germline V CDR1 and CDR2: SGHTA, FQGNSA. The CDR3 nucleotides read TGTGCCAGCAGCTTCTACAGGGTCGGCGATGAGCAGTTCTTC. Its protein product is CASSFYRVGDEQFF.

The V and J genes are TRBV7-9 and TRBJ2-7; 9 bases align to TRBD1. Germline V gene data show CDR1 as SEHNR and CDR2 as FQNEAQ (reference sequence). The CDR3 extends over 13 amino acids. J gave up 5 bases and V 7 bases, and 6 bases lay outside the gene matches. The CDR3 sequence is CASTWTGDHEQYF. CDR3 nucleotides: TGTGCCAGCACCTGGACAGGGGATCACGAGCAGTACTTC.

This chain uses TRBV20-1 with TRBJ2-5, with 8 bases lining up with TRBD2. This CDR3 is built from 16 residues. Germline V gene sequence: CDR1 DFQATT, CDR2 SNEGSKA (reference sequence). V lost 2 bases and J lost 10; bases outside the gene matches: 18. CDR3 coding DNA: TGCAGTGCTAGACCCCCTTTGAGCGGGGGCAGCGGGGGCCAGTACTTC. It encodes CSARPPLSGGSGGQYF.

The CDR3 region has the DNA TGTGCCAGTAAGCGGGGTGGCAATCAGCCCCAGCATTTT. This translates into CASKRGGNQPQHF. V and J are TRBV19 and TRBJ1-5; D is unclear. CDR1 and CDR2 from the germline V gene are LNHDA and SQIVND (reference sequence). This CDR3 spans 13 amino acids. V was clipped by 7 bases and J by 2 bases, with 9 bases between them.

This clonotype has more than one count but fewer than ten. For the CDR3, the DNA is TGTGCCAGCAGTGCACAGGGGTGGGAGACCCAGTACTTC. It translates to CASSAQGWETQYF. This rearrangement joins TRBV5-5 to TRBJ2-5, with 7 positions matching TRBD1. CDR1 SGHKS and CDR2 YYEKEE come from the germline V gene (reference sequence). The CDR3 contains 13 residues. The trim removed 5 bases at V and 5 bases at J, leaving 6 bases unmatched.

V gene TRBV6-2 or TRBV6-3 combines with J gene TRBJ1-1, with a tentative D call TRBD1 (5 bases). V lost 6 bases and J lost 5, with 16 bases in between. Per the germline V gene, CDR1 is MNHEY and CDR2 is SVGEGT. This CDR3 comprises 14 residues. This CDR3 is CASSRGGSWTEAFF. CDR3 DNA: TGTGCCAGCAGCCGCGGGGGTAGTTGGACTGAAGCTTTCTTT.

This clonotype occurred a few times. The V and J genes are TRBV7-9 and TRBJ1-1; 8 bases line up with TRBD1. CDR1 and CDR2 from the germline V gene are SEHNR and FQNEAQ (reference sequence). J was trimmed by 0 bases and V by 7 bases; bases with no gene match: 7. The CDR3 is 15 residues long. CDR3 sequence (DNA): TGTGCCAGCACAGACAGGGGTAGGATGAACACTGAAGCTTTCTTT. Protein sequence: CASTDRGRMNTEAFF.

This chain's CDR3 is CAIRDRDRGSYEQYF. CDR3 nucleotide sequence: TGTGCCATCAGGGACCGGGACAGGGGATCCTACGAGCAGTACTTC. V and J are TRBV10-3 and TRBJ2-7, with 10 bases identical to TRBD1. The trim removed 6 bases at V and 1 base at J, leaving 6 bases unmatched. CDR3 size: 15 residues. Germline CDR1 ENHRY, CDR2 SYGVKD.

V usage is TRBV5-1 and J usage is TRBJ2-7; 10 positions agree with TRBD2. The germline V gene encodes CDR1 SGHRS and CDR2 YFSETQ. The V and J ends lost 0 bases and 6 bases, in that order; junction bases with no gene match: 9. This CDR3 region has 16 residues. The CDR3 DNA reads TGCGCCAGCAGCTTGGGAGGGGGGACTAGCGTCTCCGAGCAGTACTTC. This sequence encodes CASSLGGGTSVSEQYF.

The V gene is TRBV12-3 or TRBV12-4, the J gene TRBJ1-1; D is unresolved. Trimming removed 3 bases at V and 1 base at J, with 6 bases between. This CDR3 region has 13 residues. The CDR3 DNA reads TGTGCCAGCAGTTTTAAGCAGAACACTGAAGCTTTCTTT. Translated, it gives CASSFKQNTEAFF.

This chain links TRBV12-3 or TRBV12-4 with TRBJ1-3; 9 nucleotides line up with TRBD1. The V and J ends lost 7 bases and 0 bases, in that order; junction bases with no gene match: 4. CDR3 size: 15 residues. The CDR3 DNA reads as TGTGCCAGCACCCGGGACAGGGCCTCTGGAAACACCATATATTTT. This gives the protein CASTRDRASGNTIYF.

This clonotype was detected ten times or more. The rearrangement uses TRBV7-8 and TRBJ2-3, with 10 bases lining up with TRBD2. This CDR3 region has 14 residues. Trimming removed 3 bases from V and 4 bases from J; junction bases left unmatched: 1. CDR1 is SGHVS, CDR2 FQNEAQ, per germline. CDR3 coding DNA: TGTGCCAGCAGCTTGGGGACTAGCGCAGATACGCAGTATTTT. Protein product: CASSLGTSADTQYF.

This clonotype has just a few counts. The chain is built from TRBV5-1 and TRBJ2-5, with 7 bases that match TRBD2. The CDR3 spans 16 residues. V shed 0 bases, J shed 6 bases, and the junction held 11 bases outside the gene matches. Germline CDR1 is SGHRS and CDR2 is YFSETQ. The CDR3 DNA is TGCGCCAGCAGCTTGGCGGCTAGCGGAGGTAGAAAGACCCAGTACTTC. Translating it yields CASSLAASGGRKTQYF. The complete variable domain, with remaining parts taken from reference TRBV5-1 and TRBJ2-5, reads KAGVTQTPRYLIKTRGQQVTLSCSPISGHRSVSWYQQTPGQGLQFLFEYFSETQRNKGNFPGRFSGRQFSNSRSEMNVSTLELGDSALYLCASSLAASGGRKTQYFGPGTRLLVL.

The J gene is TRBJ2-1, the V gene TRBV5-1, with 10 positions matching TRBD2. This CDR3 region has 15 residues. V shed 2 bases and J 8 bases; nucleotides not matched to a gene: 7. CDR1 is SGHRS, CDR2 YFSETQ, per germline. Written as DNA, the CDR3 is TGCGCCAGCAGCTTTTCTAGCGGGAGTATAGATGAGCAGTTCTTC. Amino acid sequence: CASSFSSGSIDEQFF.

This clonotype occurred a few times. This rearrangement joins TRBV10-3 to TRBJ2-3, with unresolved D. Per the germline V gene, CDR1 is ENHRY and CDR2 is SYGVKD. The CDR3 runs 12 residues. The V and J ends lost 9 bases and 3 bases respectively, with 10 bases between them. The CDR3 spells CAIGIPTDTQYF. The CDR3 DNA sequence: TGTGCCATTGGGATTCCGACAGATACGCAGTATTTT.

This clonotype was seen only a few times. The CDR3 loop reads CASRSSSGGPNPYEQYF. CDR3 DNA sequence: TGTGCCAGCAGGTCCTCTAGCGGGGGGCCCAACCCCTACGAGCAGTACTTC. The chain uses TRBV6-2 or TRBV6-3 and TRBJ2-7, with TRBD2 matching over 11 bases. Unmatched junction bases numbered 12, after V lost 6 bases and J lost 2 bases. The length of the CDR3 is 17 residues. Germline CDR1 and CDR2: MNHEY and SVGEGT.

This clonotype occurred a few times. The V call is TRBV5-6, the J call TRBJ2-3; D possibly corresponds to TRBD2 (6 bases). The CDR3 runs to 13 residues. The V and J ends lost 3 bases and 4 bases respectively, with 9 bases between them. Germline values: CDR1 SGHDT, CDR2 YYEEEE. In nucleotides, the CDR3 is TGTGCCAGCAGCTGGCCTAGCGCAGATACGCAGTATTTT. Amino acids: CASSWPSADTQYF.

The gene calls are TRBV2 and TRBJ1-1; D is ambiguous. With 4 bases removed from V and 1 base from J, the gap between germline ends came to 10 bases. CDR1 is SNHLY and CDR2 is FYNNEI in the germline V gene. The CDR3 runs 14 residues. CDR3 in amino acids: CASSGEVPNTEAFF. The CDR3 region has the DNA TGTGCCAGCAGTGGGGAGGTCCCGAACACTGAAGCTTTCTTT.

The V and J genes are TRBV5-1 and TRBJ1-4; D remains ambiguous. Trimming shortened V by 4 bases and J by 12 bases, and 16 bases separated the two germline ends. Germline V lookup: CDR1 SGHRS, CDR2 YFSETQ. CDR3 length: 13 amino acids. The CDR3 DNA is TGCGCCAGCAGCCCCCAGGACGAGGCAGAACTGTTTTTT. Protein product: CASSPQDEAELFF.

The CDR3 loop is CASSLAGRAGETQYF. The CDR3 DNA is TGCGCCAGCAGCTTGGCCGGGAGGGCTGGTGAGACCCAGTACTTC. V gene TRBV5-1 combines with J gene TRBJ2-5, with 8 bases matching TRBD2. Germline V gene sequence: CDR1 SGHRS, CDR2 YFSETQ. This CDR3 comprises 15 residues. Trimming cost V 0 bases and J 5 bases; bases outside gene matches: 6.

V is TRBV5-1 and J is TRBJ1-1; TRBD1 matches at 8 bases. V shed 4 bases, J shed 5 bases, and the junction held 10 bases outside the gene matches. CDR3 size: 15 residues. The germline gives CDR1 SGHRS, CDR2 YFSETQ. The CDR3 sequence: CASSPRQGSVTEAFF. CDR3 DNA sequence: TGCGCCAGCAGCCCGAGACAGGGGTCCGTGACTGAAGCTTTCTTT.

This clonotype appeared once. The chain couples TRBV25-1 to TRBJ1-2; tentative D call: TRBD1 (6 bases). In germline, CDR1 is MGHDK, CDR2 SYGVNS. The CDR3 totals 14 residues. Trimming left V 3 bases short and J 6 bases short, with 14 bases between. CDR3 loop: CASSEARGADGYTF. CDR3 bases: TGTGCCAGCAGTGAGGCAAGGGGGGCGGATGGCTACACCTTC.

The CDR3 nucleotides are TGTGCCAGCAGTTTAACGCCGGACGGGACTGGAAACACCATATATTTT. Translated: CASSLTPDGTGNTIYF. The rearrangement uses TRBV12-3 or TRBV12-4 and TRBJ1-3; D not certain. Deletions cut 2 bases from V and 2 bases from J, with 13 bases between. The CDR3 has 16 amino acids.

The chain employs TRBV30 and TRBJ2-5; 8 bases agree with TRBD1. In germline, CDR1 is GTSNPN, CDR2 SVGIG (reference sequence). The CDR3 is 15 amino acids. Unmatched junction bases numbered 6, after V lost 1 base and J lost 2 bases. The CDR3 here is CAWSERTGWQETQYF. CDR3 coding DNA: TGTGCCTGGAGTGAGAGGACAGGGTGGCAAGAGACCCAGTACTTC.

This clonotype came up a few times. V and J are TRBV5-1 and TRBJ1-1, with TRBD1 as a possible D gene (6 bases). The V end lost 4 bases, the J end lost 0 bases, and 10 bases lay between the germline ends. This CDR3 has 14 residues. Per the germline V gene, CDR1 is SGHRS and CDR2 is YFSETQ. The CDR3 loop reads CASSRQDLNTEAFF. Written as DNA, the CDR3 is TGCGCCAGCAGCCGACAGGATTTGAACACTGAAGCTTTCTTT.

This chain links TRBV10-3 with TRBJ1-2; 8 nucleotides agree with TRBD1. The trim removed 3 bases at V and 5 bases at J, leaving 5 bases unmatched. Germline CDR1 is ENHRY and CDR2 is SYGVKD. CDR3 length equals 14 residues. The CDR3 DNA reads TGTGCCATCAGTGAACAACAGGGGGTGTATGGCTACACCTTC. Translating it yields CAISEQQGVYGYTF.